This paragraph covers one TCR beta chain sequence. Its specificity is unknown. TCRdb's table, derived via immunoSEQ multiplex PCR, lists solely in-frame clones and lacks some. The sample records some 78,000 clones, roughly 86% being singletons. This specimen comes from a study of radiotherapy plus CTLA-4 blockade in lung cancer. Study-level background: For approximately 17% of patients, objective responses occurred, and approximately 33% had disease control. General study findings and limits: After radiotherapy and ipilimumab, tumor-derived clones expanded in peripheral blood.

The V end was cut by 1 base, the J end by 4 bases, with 18 bases between. Germline-derived CDR1 and CDR2 are SGHRS and YFSETQ. This CDR3 contains 17 residues. This receptor was identified in a human donor with non-small cell lung cancer who had stable disease on radiotherapy plus ipilimumab. This specimen consisted of peripheral blood, obtained from a patient treated with radiotherapy plus ipilimumab. The chain is built from TRBV5-1 and TRBJ2-4; D may correspond to TRBD1 or TRBD2 (5 bases each). CDR3 sequence (DNA): TGCGCCAGCAGCTTGTTGGGGGACGATGCTATAAAAAACATTCAGTACTTC. Translating gives CASSLLGDDAIKNIQYF. Full variable domain (remainder filled in from reference TRBV5-1 and TRBJ2-4): KAGVTQTPRYLIKTRGQQVTLSCSPISGHRSVSWYQQTPGQGLQFLFEYFSETQRNKGNFPGRFSGRQFSNSRSEMNVSTLELGDSALYLCASSLLGDDAIKNIQYFGAGTRLSVL.